This T cell receptor beta chain was found in a study of memory CD4+ T cells and cytomegalovirus serostatus. Study-wide results and limits: The CMV-associated TCR signature appears largely within the CD4+ memory repertoire.

This clone was seen only a few times. Its target is not known. Clones were sequenced by immunoSEQ multiplex PCR, and TCRdb holds only the in-frame ones, with some missing. The sample consists of some 44,000 clones, roughly 79% of them appearing once. Single viable CD3+CD4+CD8-CD45RO+ cells were sorted as the memory CD4+ T cells. The trim removed 7 bases at V and 4 bases at J, leaving 7 bases unmatched. The germline CDR1 and CDR2 sequences are SQVTM and ANQGSEA. CDR3 size: 14 residues. The chain has TRBV29-1 and TRBJ2-4, with 10 positions matching TRBD1. Input material: memory CD4+ T cells from blood. The TCR sequence derives from an adult in good health and CMV-seronegative. The CDR3 bases are TGCAGCGCCACCCCGGGACAGGGGAAAAACATTCAGTACTTC. It is translated as CSATPGQGKNIQYF.